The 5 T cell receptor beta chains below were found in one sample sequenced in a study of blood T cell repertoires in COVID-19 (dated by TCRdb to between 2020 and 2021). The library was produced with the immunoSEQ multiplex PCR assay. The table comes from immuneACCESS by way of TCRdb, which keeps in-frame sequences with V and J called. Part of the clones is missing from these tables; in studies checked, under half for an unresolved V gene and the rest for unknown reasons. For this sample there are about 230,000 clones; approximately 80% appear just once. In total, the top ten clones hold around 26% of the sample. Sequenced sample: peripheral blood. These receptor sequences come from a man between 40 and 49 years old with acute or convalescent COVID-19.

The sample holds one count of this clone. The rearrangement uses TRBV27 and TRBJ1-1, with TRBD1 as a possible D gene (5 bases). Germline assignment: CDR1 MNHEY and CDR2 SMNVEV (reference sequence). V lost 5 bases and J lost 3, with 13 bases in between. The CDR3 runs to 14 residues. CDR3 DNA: TGTGCCAGCAGTCTACAGGTTCTCCACACTGAAGCTTTCTTT. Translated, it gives CASSLQVLHTEAFF.

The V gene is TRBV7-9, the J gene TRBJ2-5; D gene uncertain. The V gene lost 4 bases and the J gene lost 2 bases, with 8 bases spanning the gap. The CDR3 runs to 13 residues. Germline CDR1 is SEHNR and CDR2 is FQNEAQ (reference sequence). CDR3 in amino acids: CASSSPRQETQYF. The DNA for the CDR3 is TGTGCCAGCAGCTCGCCCAGGCAAGAGACCCAGTACTTC.

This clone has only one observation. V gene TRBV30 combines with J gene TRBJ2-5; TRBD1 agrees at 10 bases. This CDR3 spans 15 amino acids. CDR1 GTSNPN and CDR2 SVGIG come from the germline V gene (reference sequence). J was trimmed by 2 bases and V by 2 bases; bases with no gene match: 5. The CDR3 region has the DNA TGTGCCTGGAGTATCGGGACAGGGGTACAAGAGACCCAGTACTTC. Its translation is CAWSIGTGVQETQYF. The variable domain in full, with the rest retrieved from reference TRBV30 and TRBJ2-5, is SQTIHQWPATLVQPVGSPLSLECTVEGTSNPNLYWYRQAAGRGLQLLFYSVGIGQISSEVPQNLSASRPQDRQFILSSKKLLLSDSGFYLCAWSIGTGVQETQYFGPGTRLLVL.

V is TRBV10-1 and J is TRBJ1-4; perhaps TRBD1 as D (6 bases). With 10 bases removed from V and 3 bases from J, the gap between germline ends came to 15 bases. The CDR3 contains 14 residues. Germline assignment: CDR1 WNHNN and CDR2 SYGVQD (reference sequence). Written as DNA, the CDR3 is TGCGCCACCCCGAGGGGGACACCTAATGAAAAACTGTTTTTT. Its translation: CATPRGTPNEKLFF.

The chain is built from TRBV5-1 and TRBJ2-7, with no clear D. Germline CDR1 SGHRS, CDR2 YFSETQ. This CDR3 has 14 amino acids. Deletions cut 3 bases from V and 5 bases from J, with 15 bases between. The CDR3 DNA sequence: TGCGCCAGCAGCTCCCCTCCCGATGGCCACGAGCAGTACTTC. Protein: CASSSPPDGHEQYF.